The present T cell receptor (beta chain) was sequenced within a study of post-analysis software for immune sequencing data. The overall study: Several disease courses (relapsing-remitting, secondary progressive and progressive-relapsing) of multiple sclerosis were included. Study-wide points: There was significantly lower normalized Chao1 diversity in multiple sclerosis patients than in controls. Patients had higher frequencies than controls of four to six TRBV segments, including TRBV5-6, TRBV5-1 and TRBV20-1. Samples from a shared batch, those prepared together, strongly co-clustered by F measure.

The CDR3 totals 15 residues. The ends lost 3 bases at V and 3 bases at J; junction bases unmatched: 6. CDR1 and CDR2 (germline): DFQATT, SNEGSKA (reference sequence). As for this clonotype: The antigen remains undetermined.

The library was made from cDNA and included unique molecular identifiers. The authors obtained approximately 540,000 cDNA molecules from roughly 1 to 10 million T cells. From the PCR reads, TCRdb called clonotypes with MiXCR, one entry per CDR3 protein. The sample lists about 460,000 distinct CDR3 sequences, less than 45% occurring once. The rearrangement joins TRBV20-1 to TRBJ2-3; 10 positions agree with TRBD2. Sequencing used blood. This receptor was identified in a girl between 10 and 17 years old with multiple sclerosis. The CDR3, as DNA: TGCAGTGCTAGGAATAGCGGGAGGTCTACAGATACGCAGTATTTT. Amino acid sequence: CSARNSGRSTDTQYF.